This record looks at one T cell receptor (beta chain) sequence and its context. Antigen specificity is unknown. The data stem from a study of cytomegalovirus exposure and HLA in healthy donors. Study results and limitations: Equally common other TCR beta chains were less clonally expanded than HLA-associated ones, a later analysis found. For TCR beta chains, V- and J-gene trimming was later linked to a missense DCLRE1C variant. The likely explanation for a cluster of highly shared sequence variants was sequencing artifact.

CDR1 is LNHNV and CDR2 is YYDKDF in the germline V gene (reference sequence). V lost 2 bases, J lost 3 bases, and 4 bases stayed unmatched. The CDR3 loop spans 16 amino acids. PCR primers comprised 60 Vbeta and 13 Jbeta primers. Libraries were prepared by immunoSEQ multiplex PCR; TCRdb keeps only in-frame clonotypes and omits some of them. The repertoire holds 150,000 to 200,000 clones, with over 60% as singletons. The origin of this receptor is a woman aged 35 to 49 in good health and CMV-seronegative. J is TRBJ2-7 and V is TRBV15, with TRBD2 matching over 13 bases. Specimen: PBMCs. This CDR3 reads CATSRPGLAGDYEQYF. CDR3 in DNA: TGTGCCACCAGCAGACCTGGACTAGCGGGAGACTACGAGCAGTACTTC.